This paragraph reports one TCR beta chain. This clone showed up just a few times. This receptor's antigen is unknown. Base qualities were left out, and no much larger clone turns up one base away. Using the immunoSEQ hsTCRbeta Kit, TCR beta CDR3 regions were sequenced from DNA. In the authors' own workflow: The ImmunoSEQ Analyzer was used to analyse the TCR sequencing data. T cell clonality was defined as 1 minus Pielou's evenness computed on productive rearrangements. To measure T cell diversity, the inverse Simpson index was applied to productive templates. T cell density was expressed as TCR beta template counts normalized to usable DNA, with usable DNA estimated by amplifying and sequencing housekeeping genes. Two-sided Kruskal-Wallis tests were used to compare TCR metrics across histologic stages. Drawn from immuneACCESS, this table holds only the in-frame rearrangements with V and J called that TCRdb kept. Clones are partly lost; checked studies trace under half to an unresolved V gene and leave the rest unexplained. D and trimming were read from the DNA, whereas the V and J calls and clone size are those reported in that table. This sample has 4,500 to 5,500 clones in its table, and roughly 79% of those were observed once. Around 8.2% of the sample comes from the top ten.

Resection was performed on patients in Japan or China between the mid-2010s and the late 2010s. Two lung cancer pathologists independently confirmed the histologic diagnosis of each case on H&E slides. The AllPrep DNA/RNA FFPE Kit was used to isolate DNA from FFPE tissue. Trimming removed 7 bases from V and 4 bases from J; the gene matches leave 1 base unexplained. The germline V gene encodes CDR1 SNHLY and CDR2 FYNNEI. The CDR3 numbers 13 residues from cysteine through phenylalanine. The retained sequence is limited to the CDR3, 39 bases, with the frame set at the first base. The record originates from a study of immune evolution from preneoplasia to lung adenocarcinoma (dated by TCRdb to about 2021). Some background on the complete study: The study profiled immune contexture across lung adenocarcinoma precursors and invasive adenocarcinoma using immune gene expression, TCR sequencing and multiplex immunofluorescence. Resected precursor lesions (AAH, AIS, MIA) and invasive adenocarcinomas were compared with paired morphologically normal lung tissue. Sample size was determined by specimen availability and not by a prior power calculation. The immune data were integrated with whole exome sequencing and methylation data from the same cohort of nodules. A total of 40 to 60 patients with pulmonary nodules who underwent surgical resection were included in the overall cohort. The TCR sequencing data were obtained from 51 patients. According to the study, about 110 samples went through TCR sequencing. POLYSOLVER was used to infer Class I HLA alleles from exome data, and LOHHLA was used to detect allele-specific HLA loss. Broader findings and caveats from the paper: The highest top T cell clone frequencies were observed in normal lung, and a progressive decrease in top T cell clone frequencies appeared to occur from AAH through AIS, MIA and invasive adenocarcinoma. The highest clonality was observed in normal lung, whereas higher T cell density and diversity but lower clonality appeared to be present in later-stage lesions. Because all patients came from Japan and China, whether the findings apply to Western populations was uncertain. The findings reflected association rather than direct causation, and larger cohorts with long-term follow-up and longitudinal biopsies were considered necessary.

The chain is made from TRBV2 and TRBJ2-1, with 10 bases aligning to TRBD2. Material: FFPE adjacent normal lung tissue. This clonotype originated in a donor of 70 years or more with lung adenocarcinoma. The nucleotide sequence reads TGTGCCAGCATAGCGGGAGGATACAATGAGCAGTTCTTC. This encodes CASIAGGYNEQFF.